The 12 T cell receptor beta chains below all came from one sample that was sequenced in a study of Graves' ophthalmopathy and Graves' hyperthyroidism. Transcripts of RNA were the source for amplifying TCR beta CDR3 regions. HTBI primers were used in a first-round RT-PCR, which preceded a second-round multiplex PCR. TCRdb re-called the multiplex PCR reads with MiXCR, one entry per CDR3 protein. Of about 220,000 distinct CDR3 sequences listed, about 22% are singletons. Sample: peripheral blood. The source is a woman in her forties or fifties with Graves' ophthalmopathy.

The J gene is TRBJ1-2, the V gene TRBV18, with D possibly TRBD1 on 6 matching bases. V was clipped by 2 bases and J by 5 bases, with 12 bases between them. Germline lookup yields CDR1 KGHSH and CDR2 LQKENI. The CDR3 is 14 amino acids. The CDR3 DNA is TGTGCCAGCTCACCAGCCTCAGGGGAGTATGGCTACACCTTC. Its translation is CASSPASGEYGYTF.

Ten or more counts support this clonotype. V gene TRBV20-1 combines with J gene TRBJ1-6, with a weak D call TRBD1 (6 bases). Per the germline V gene, CDR1 is DFQATT and CDR2 is SNEGSKA (reference sequence). CDR3 length: 15 residues. Trimming removed 6 bases from V and 7 bases from J, with 19 bases in between. This CDR3 reads CSATKSGGLNSPLHF. CDR3 nucleotides: TGCAGTGCCACCAAAAGCGGGGGCTTGAATTCACCCCTCCACTTT.

There are a few counts of this clonotype. This chain links TRBV18 with TRBJ2-5; possibly TRBD1 for D (5 bases). The CDR3 is 15 residues long. The germline CDR1 and CDR2 sequences are KGHSH and LQKENI. Trimming pared 3 bases from V and 1 base from J, leaving 12 bases between. The CDR3 nucleotides are TGTGCCAGCTCACCGAATGGTGGGGCCCAAGAGACCCAGTACTTC. Its translation: CASSPNGGAQETQYF.

The genes are TRBV12-3 or TRBV12-4 and TRBJ2-7, with D tentatively TRBD1 or TRBD2 (5 bases each). The germline V and J ends were trimmed by 5 bases and 4 bases, with 15 bases remaining between them. CDR3 length: 14 amino acids. The CDR3 region has the DNA TGTGCCAGCAGTCCGGCAGGGACCGATTACGAGCAGTACTTC. Its translation is CASSPAGTDYEQYF.

This clonotype was counted many times. This chain links TRBV20-1 with TRBJ2-5; a possible D gene is TRBD2 (5 bases). V was shortened by 3 bases and J by 4 bases, with 18 bases between the two germline ends. CDR1 is DFQATT, CDR2 SNEGSKA, per germline (reference sequence). The CDR3 loop spans 15 amino acids. This CDR3 is CSASLRQGGRETQYF. The CDR3, as DNA: TGCAGTGCTAGCCTACGGCAAGGAGGTCGAGAGACCCAGTACTTC.

This clonotype was detected many times. This chain links TRBV20-1 with TRBJ2-1, with 12 bases fitting TRBD2. The germline CDR1 and CDR2 sequences are DFQATT and SNEGSKA (reference sequence). This CDR3 contains 18 residues. V dropped 1 base and J dropped 0; count of bases not matched to a gene: 7. Written as DNA, the CDR3 is TGCAGTGCTAGAGGAGGACTAGCGGGGAAAAGCTCCTACAATGAGCAGTTCTTC. It yields the protein CSARGGLAGKSSYNEQFF.

This clonotype has only one observation. The chain recombines TRBV6-2 or TRBV6-3 with TRBJ1-2; 9 nucleotides align to TRBD1. Germline assignment: CDR1 MNHEY and CDR2 SVGEGT. The CDR3 is made up of 15 amino acids. The ends lost 6 bases at V and 5 bases at J; junction bases unmatched: 10. Here the CDR3 reads CASRDVGTGLYGYTF. CDR3 in DNA: TGTGCCAGCAGAGATGTCGGGACAGGGCTTTATGGCTACACCTTC.

This clonotype was seen a few times. This chain joins TRBV4-2 and TRBJ1-2, with a tentative D call TRBD1 (6 bases). V was shortened by 0 bases and J by 8 bases, with 16 bases between the two germline ends. This CDR3 spans 15 amino acids. The germline V gene has CDR1 LGHNA and CDR2 YNFKEQ. The CDR3 region is CASSQDPGARTGYTF. CDR3 DNA: TGTGCCAGCAGCCAAGATCCAGGGGCAAGGACCGGCTACACCTTC.

The rearrangement links TRBV6-1 to TRBJ1-1, with 7 bases aligning to TRBD1. V lost 4 bases, J lost 3 bases, and 14 bases stayed unmatched. There are 17 residues in the CDR3. Looked up from germline, CDR1 is MNHNS and CDR2 is SASEGT. CDR3: CASSATGFRTGHTEAFF. In DNA form, the CDR3 reads TGTGCCAGCAGTGCCACGGGATTCCGGACAGGCCACACTGAAGCTTTCTTT.

This clonotype was seen repeatedly, ten times or more. The chain has TRBV11-2 and TRBJ2-5; maybe TRBD1 (6 bases). CDR1 and CDR2 (germline): SGHAT, FQNNGV. This CDR3 is 16 amino acids long. V gave up 5 bases and J gave up 3 bases, with 19 bases separating them. Here the CDR3 reads CASSLRDPRGKETQYF. For the CDR3, the DNA is TGTGCCAGCAGCCTCCGGGATCCCAGGGGTAAAGAGACCCAGTACTTC. Filled out from reference TRBV11-2 and TRBJ2-5, the complete variable domain reads EAGVAQSPRYKIIEKRQSVAFWCNPISGHATLYWYQQILGQGPKLLIQFQNNGVVDDSQLPKDRFSAERLKGVDSTLKIQPAKLEDSAVYLCASSLRDPRGKETQYFGPGTRLLVL.

This clonotype was picked up many times. The CDR3 protein is CASSEQTGHTGELFF. The CDR3 DNA reads as TGTGCCAGCAGTGAACAGACGGGGCATACCGGGGAGCTGTTTTTT. The rearrangement links TRBV25-1 to TRBJ2-2; D is perhaps TRBD1 or TRBD2 (5 bases each). V lost 2 bases to trimming and J lost 5 bases, with 12 bases between them. The CDR3 loop spans 15 amino acids. Germline-derived CDR1 and CDR2 are MGHDK and SYGVNS.

This clonotype has ten or more counts. V is TRBV20-1 and J is TRBJ2-7, with 8 bases fitting TRBD2. The CDR3 contains 17 residues. J gave up 2 bases and V 3 bases, and 15 bases lay outside the gene matches. Germline CDR1 and CDR2: DFQATT and SNEGSKA (reference sequence). CDR3 sequence reads: CSASSVVRLAGPYEQYF. The CDR3 bases are TGCAGTGCTAGTAGCGTCGTTCGGCTAGCGGGCCCCTACGAGCAGTACTTC.